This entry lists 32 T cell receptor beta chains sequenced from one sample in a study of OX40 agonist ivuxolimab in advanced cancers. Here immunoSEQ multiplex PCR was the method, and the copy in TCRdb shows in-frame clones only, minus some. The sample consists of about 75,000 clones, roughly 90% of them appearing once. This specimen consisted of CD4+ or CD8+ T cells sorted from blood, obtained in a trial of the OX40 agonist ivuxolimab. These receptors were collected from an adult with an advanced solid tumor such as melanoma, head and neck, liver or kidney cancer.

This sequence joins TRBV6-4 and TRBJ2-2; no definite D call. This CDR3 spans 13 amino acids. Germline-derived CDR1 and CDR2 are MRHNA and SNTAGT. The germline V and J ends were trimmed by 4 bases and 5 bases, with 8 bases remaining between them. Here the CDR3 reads CASSVETTGELFF. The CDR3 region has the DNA TGTGCCAGCAGTGTAGAGACTACCGGGGAGCTGTTTTTT.

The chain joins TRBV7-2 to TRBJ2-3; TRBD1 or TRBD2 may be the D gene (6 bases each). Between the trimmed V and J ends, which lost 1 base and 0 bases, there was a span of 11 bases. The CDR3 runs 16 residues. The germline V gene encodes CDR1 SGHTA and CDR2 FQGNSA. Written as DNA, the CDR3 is TGTGCCAGCAGCTTAGTCGGGGGCGGGAGCACAGATACGCAGTATTTT. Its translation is CASSLVGGGSTDTQYF.

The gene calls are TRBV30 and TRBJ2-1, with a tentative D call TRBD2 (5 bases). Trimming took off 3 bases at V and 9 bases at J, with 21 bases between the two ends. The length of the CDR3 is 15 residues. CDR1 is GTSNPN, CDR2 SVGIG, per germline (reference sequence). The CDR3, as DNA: TGTGCCTGGAGGGTACAGTTAAATATACGGGGTGAGCAGTTCTTC. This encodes CAWRVQLNIRGEQFF. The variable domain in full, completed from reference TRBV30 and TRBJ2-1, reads SQTIHQWPATLVQPVGSPLSLECTVEGTSNPNLYWYRQAAGRGLQLLFYSVGIGQISSEVPQNLSASRPQDRQFILSSKKLLLSDSGFYLCAWRVQLNIRGEQFFGPGTRLTVL.

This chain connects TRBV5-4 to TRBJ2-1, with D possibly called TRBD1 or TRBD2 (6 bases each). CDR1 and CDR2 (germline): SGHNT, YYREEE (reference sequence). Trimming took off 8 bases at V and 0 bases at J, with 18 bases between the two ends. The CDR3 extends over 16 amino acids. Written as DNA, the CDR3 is TGTGCCAGTTTTTCTGGGGGGCCTACCTCCTACAATGAGCAGTTCTTC. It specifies CASFSGGPTSYNEQFF.

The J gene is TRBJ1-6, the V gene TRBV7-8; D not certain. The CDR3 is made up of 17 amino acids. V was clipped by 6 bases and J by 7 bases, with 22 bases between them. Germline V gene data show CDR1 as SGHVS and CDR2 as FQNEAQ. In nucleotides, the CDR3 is TGTGCCAGCAGTTTCGAGAACCCGGACGTGGGGAATTCACCCCTCCACTTT. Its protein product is CASSFENPDVGNSPLHF.

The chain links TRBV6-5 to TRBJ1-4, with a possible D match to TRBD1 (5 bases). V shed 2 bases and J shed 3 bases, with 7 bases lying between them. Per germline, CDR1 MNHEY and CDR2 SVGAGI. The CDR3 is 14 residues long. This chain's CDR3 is CASSYRGPNEKLFF. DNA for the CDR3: TGTGCCAGCAGTTACAGGGGCCCTAATGAAAAACTGTTTTTT.

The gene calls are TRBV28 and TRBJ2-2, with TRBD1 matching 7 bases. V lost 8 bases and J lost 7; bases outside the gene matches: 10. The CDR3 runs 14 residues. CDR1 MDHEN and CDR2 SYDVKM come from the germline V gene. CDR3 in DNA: TGTGCCAGCTTTAGGGGGCCCCTTATCGGGGAGCTGTTTTTT. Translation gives CASFRGPLIGELFF. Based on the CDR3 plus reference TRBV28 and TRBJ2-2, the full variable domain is DVKVTQSSRYLVKRTGEKVFLECVQDMDHENMFWYRQDPGLGLRLIYFSYDVKMKEKGDIPEGYSVSREKKERFSLILESASTNQTSMYLCASFRGPLIGELFFGEGSRLTVL.

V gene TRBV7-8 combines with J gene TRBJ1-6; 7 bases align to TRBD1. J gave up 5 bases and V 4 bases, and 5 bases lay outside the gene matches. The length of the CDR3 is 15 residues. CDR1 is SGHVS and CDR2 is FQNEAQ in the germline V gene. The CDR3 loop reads CASSSPGQHNSPLHF. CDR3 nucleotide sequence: TGTGCCAGCAGCTCCCCGGGACAGCATAATTCACCCCTCCACTTT. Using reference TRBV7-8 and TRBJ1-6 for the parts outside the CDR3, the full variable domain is GAGVSQSPRYKVAKRGQDVALRCDPISGHVSLFWYQQALGQGPEFLTYFQNEAQLDKSGLPSDRFFAERPEGSVSTLKIQRTQQEDSAVYLCASSSPGQHNSPLHFGNGTRLTVT.

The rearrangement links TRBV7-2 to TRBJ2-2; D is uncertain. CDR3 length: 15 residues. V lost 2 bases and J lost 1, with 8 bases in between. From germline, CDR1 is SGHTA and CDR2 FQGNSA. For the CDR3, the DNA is TGTGCCAGCAGCTTACAGACCTTGAACACCGGGGAGCTGTTTTTT. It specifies CASSLQTLNTGELFF.

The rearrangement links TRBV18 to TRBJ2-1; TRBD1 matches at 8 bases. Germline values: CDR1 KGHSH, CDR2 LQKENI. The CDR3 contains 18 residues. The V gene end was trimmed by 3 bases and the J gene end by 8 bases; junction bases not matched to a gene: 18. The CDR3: CASSPGQGRTGILDEQFF. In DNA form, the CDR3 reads TGTGCCAGCTCACCTGGGCAAGGTCGGACAGGGATTTTGGATGAGCAGTTCTTC.

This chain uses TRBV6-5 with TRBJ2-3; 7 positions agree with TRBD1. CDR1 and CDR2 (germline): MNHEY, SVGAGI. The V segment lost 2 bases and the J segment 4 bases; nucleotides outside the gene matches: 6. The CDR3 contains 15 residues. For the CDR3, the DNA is TGTGCCAGCAGTTACCCGGGACAGCCTGCAGATACGCAGTATTTT. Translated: CASSYPGQPADTQYF.

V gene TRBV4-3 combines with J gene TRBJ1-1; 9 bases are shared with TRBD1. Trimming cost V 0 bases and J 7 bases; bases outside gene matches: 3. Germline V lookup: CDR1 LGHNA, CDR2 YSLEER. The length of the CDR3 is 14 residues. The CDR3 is CASSQDMTGGEAFF. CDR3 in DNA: TGCGCCAGCAGCCAAGATATGACAGGGGGTGAAGCTTTCTTT.

The CDR3 DNA follows: TGTGCCAGCAGCTGGCTAGCGGGGACTTCAGATACGCAGTATTTT. Translating it yields CASSWLAGTSDTQYF. The V and J genes are TRBV7-2 and TRBJ2-3; 9 nucleotides line up with TRBD2. Trimming at V came to 4 bases and at J to 4 bases, leaving 6 bases not matched to a gene. Germline assignment: CDR1 SGHTA and CDR2 FQGNSA. The CDR3 length is 15 residues.

The CDR3 protein is CASGTGHSNQPQHF. The CDR3 coding sequence is TGTGCTAGTGGTACCGGGCATAGCAATCAGCCCCAGCATTTT. This rearrangement joins TRBV12-5 to TRBJ1-5; no clear D. The V gene's germline CDR1 is LGHNT and CDR2 FRNRAP. The CDR3 contains 14 residues. V was clipped by 5 bases and J by 0 bases, with 8 bases between them.

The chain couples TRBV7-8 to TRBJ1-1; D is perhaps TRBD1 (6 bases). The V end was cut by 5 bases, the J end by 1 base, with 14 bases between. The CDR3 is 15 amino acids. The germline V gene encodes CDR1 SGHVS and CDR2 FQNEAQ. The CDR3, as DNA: TGTGCCAGCAGCCCGGGACGGACAGCGAACACTGAAGCTTTCTTT. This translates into CASSPGRTANTEAFF.

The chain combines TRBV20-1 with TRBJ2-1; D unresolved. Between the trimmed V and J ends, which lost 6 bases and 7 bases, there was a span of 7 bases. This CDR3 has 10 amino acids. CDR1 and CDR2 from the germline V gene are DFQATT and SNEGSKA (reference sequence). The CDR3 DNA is TGCAGTGCATTTGTTAATGAGCAGTTCTTC. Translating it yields CSAFVNEQFF.

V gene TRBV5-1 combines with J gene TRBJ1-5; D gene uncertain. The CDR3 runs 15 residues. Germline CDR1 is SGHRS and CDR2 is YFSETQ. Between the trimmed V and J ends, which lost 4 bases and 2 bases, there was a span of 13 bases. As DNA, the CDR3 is TGCGCCAGCAGCGCGGAGGGTGAGGGCAATCAGCCCCAGCATTTT. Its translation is CASSAEGEGNQPQHF.

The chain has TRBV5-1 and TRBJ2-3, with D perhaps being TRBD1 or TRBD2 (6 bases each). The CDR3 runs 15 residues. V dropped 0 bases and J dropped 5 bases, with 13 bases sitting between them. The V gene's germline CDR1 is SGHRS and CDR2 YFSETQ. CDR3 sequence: CASSLGGAPLDTQYF. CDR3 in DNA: TGCGCCAGCAGCTTGGGGGGGGCGCCGTTAGATACGCAGTATTTT.

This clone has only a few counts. CDR3 bases: TGTGCCTGGAGTCCAGGGGGCGAGAACGAGCAGTACTTC. Translated: CAWSPGGENEQYF. The rearrangement uses TRBV30 and TRBJ2-7, with TRBD1 identical over 8 bases. V shed 2 bases, J shed 5 bases, and the junction held 5 bases outside the gene matches. The CDR3 contains 13 residues. Germline V lookup: CDR1 GTSNPN, CDR2 SVGIG (reference sequence). The full variable domain, completed using reference TRBV30 and TRBJ2-7, is SQTIHQWPATLVQPVGSPLSLECTVEGTSNPNLYWYRQAAGRGLQLLFYSVGIGQISSEVPQNLSASRPQDRQFILSSKKLLLSDSGFYLCAWSPGGENEQYFGPGTRLTVT.

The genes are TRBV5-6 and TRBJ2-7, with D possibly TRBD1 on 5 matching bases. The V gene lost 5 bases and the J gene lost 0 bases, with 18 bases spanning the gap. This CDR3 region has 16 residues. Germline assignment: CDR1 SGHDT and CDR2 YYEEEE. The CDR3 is CASSVVGAASSYEQYF. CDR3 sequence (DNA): TGTGCCAGCAGTGTGGTTGGGGCTGCGAGCTCCTACGAGCAGTACTTC.

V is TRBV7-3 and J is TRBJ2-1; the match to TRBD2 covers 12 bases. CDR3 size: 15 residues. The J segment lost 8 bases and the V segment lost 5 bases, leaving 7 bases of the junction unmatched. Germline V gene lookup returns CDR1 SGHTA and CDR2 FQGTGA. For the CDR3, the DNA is TGTGCCAGCAGCATTAGACTAGCGGGGGTCGATGAGCAGTTCTTC. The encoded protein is CASSIRLAGVDEQFF.

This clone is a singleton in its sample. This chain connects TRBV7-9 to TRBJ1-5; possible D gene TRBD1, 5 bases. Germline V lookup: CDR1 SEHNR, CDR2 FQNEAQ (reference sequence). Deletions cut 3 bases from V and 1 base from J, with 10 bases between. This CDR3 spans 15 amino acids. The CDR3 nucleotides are TGTGCCAGCAGCTTGGGTAAGGGGAGCAATCAGCCCCAGCATTTT. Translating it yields CASSLGKGSNQPQHF. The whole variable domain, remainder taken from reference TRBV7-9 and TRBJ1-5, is DTGVSQNPRHKITKRGQNVTFRCDPISEHNRLYWYRQTLGQGPEFLTYFQNEAQLEKSRLLSDRFSAERPKGSFSTLEIQRTEQGDSAMYLCASSLGKGSNQPQHFGDGTRLSIL.

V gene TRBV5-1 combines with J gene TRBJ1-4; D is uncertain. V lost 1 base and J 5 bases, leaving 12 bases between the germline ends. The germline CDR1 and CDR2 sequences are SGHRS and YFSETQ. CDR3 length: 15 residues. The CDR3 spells CASSLRAGENEKLFF. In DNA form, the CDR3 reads TGCGCCAGCAGCTTGAGGGCAGGAGAAAATGAAAAACTGTTTTTT.

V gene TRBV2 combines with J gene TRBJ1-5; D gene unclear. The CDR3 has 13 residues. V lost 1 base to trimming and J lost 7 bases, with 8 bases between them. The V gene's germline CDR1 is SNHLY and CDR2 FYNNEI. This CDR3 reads CASSEGGRQPQHF. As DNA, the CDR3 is TGTGCCAGCAGTGAAGGGGGAAGGCAGCCCCAGCATTTT.

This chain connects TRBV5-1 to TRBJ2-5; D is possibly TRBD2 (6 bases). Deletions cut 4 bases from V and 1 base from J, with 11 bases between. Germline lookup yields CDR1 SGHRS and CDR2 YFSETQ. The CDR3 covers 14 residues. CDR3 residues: CASSRRGIQETQYF. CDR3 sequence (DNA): TGCGCCAGCAGCCGCCGGGGGATCCAAGAGACCCAGTACTTC.

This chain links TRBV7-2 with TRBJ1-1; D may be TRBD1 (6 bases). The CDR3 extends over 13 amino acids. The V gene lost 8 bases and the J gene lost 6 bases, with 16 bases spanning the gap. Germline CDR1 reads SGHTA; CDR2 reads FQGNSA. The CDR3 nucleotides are TGTGCCAGCGTCCGACAGGACGAATCTGAAGCTTTCTTT. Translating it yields CASVRQDESEAFF.

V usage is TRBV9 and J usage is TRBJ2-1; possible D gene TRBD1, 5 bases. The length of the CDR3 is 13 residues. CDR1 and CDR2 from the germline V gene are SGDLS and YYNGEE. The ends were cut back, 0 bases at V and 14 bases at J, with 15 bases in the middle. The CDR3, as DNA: TGTGCCAGCAGCGTAGAGCCGACAGCCAAGGAGTTCTTC. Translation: CASSVEPTAKEFF.

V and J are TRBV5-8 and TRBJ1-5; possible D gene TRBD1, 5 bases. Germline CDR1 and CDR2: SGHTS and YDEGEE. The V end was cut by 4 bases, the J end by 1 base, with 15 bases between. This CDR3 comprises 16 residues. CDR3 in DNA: TGTGCCAGCAGCGTTTCAGGGTTGGTGAGCAATCAGCCCCAGCATTTT. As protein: CASSVSGLVSNQPQHF.

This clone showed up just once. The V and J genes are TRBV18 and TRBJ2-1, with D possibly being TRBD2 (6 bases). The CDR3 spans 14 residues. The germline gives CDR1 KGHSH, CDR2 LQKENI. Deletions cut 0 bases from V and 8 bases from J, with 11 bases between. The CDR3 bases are TGTGCCAGCTCACCACCTTGGGGAGGCGATGAGCAGTTCTTC. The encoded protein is CASSPPWGGDEQFF.

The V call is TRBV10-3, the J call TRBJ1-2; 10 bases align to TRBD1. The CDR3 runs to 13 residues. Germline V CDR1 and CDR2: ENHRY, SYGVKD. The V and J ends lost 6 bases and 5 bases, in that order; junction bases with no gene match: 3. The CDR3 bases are TGTGCCATCAGCGGGGACAGGGGTTATGGCTACACCTTC. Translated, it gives CAISGDRGYGYTF.

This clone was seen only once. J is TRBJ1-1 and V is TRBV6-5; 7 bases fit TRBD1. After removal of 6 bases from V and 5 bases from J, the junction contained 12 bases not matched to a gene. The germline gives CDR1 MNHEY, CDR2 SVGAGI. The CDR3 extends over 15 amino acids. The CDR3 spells CASSPSIRGMTEAFF. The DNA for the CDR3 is TGTGCCAGCAGCCCCTCCATCAGGGGGATGACTGAAGCTTTCTTT.

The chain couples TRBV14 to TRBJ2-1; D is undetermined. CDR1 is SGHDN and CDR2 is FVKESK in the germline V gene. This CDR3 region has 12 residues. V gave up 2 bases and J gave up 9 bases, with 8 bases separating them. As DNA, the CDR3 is TGTGCCAGCAGCCAACAAGTAGGTGAGCAGTTCTTC. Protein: CASSQQVGEQFF.